This T cell receptor (beta chain) was found in a study of CD8+CD57+ T cells in acquired aplastic anemia. Genomic DNA provided the template from which TCR beta VDJ and CDR3 profiles were obtained. Via MiXCR, TCRdb re-called the reads, giving one row per CDR3 protein. The data show approximately 190,000 distinct CDR3 sequences, roughly 64% seen once. Trimming left V 0 bases short and J 8 bases short, with 11 bases between. Germline V gene lookup returns CDR1 SEHNR and CDR2 FQNEAQ (reference sequence). The CDR3 loop spans 13 amino acids. Sequenced: sorted CD4+, CD8+, or CD8+CD57+ T cells (not recorded which) from PBMCs. This TCR was recovered from a human donor with severe aplastic anemia or a healthy control (not recorded which). The chain couples TRBV7-9 to TRBJ2-7; D call uncertain. CDR3 in DNA: TGTGCCAGCAGCTTAGCGCCGGCCAGTCAGCAGTACTTC. The encoded protein is CASSLAPASQQYF.